This TCR beta chain was sequenced for a study of follicular helper T cells after annual influenza vaccination. General study points: Each annual vaccination recalled recurring oligoclonal ICOS+CD38+ cTfh clonotypes. Just about 9.5-21% of cells analyzed had recovered productive TCRB sequences.

Trimming took 2 bases from V and 5 from J, leaving 7 bases between them. Per germline, CDR1 GTSNPN and CDR2 SVGIG (reference sequence). This CDR3 spans 12 amino acids. Only in-frame clones appear in the TCRdb table, and some are missing; sequencing was by immunoSEQ multiplex PCR. Among 9,500 to 10,000 clones listed, about 80% were seen once. With regard to this clone: Its specificity is unknown.

Time point noted: 2013-2014 season, 7 days after vaccination. Adults received seasonal inactivated influenza vaccine, with sorted blood CD4 subsets sequenced before and after. Donors with HIV/AIDS, active malignancy, immunomodulators or active illness were excluded. The genes are TRBV30 and TRBJ1-5, with D hard to call. The sequence came from an adult who received the influenza vaccine. The sequences come from CXCR5- memory CD4+ T cells sorted from blood, collected 7 days after influenza vaccination. CDR3 region: CAWSSRDQPQHF. The CDR3 bases are TGTGCCTGGAGTTCTCGGGATCAGCCCCAGCATTTT.